The 26 T cell receptor beta chains below were found in one sample sequenced in a study of cytomegalovirus exposure and HLA in healthy donors. Both 60 Vbeta primers and 13 Jbeta primers went into the PCR. Repertoires were generated with immunoSEQ multiplex PCR, while TCRdb's copy carries only in-frame clones and drops some. The sample records 200,000 to 250,000 clones, around 77% being singletons. Sequenced sample: PBMCs. These receptors were taken from a woman in her thirties in good health and CMV-seronegative.

This chain uses TRBV13 with TRBJ2-1, with D possibly TRBD2 on 5 matching bases. Germline V gene lookup returns CDR1 PRHDT and CDR2 FYEKMQ (reference sequence). V dropped 2 bases and J dropped 9 bases, with 14 bases sitting between them. The CDR3 extends over 14 amino acids. The CDR3 here is CASSLKLGRGEQFF. The CDR3 region has the DNA TGTGCCAGCAGCTTAAAATTAGGCCGGGGTGAGCAGTTCTTC.

The chain combines TRBV7-9 with TRBJ1-1; D is uncertain. The V end lost 5 bases, the J end lost 5 bases, and 9 bases lay between the germline ends. This CDR3 is built from 12 residues. From germline, CDR1 is SEHNR and CDR2 FQNEAQ (reference sequence). The CDR3 DNA reads TGTGCCAGCAGCCCCCTCGCGACTGAAGCTTTCTTT. Amino acids: CASSPLATEAFF. Using reference TRBV7-9 and TRBJ1-1 for the parts outside the CDR3, the full variable domain is DTGVSQNPRHKITKRGQNVTFRCDPISEHNRLYWYRQTLGQGPEFLTYFQNEAQLEKSRLLSDRFSAERPKGSFSTLEIQRTEQGDSAMYLCASSPLATEAFFGQGTRLTVV.

The chain couples TRBV7-3 to TRBJ2-2, with TRBD1 matching 10 bases. The ends lost 3 bases at V and 6 bases at J; junction bases unmatched: 10. This CDR3 is 17 amino acids long. Per the germline V gene, CDR1 is SGHTA and CDR2 is FQGTGA. CDR3 amino acids: CASSLGPGTGAPGELFF. In DNA form, the CDR3 reads TGTGCCAGCAGCTTGGGTCCTGGGACAGGGGCCCCCGGGGAGCTGTTTTTT.

This clone was observed a handful of times. At one end the junction does not follow the germline gene, possibly because of a read error. This chain joins TRBV7-7 and TRBJ1-2; 7 nucleotides align to TRBD1. Germline values: CDR1 SSHAT, CDR2 FNYEAQ (reference sequence). This CDR3 has 15 amino acids. The CDR3 nucleotides read TGTGCTAGCAGCTTAGAGGGCACAGGGGTATATGGCTACACCTTC. This translates into CASSLEGTGVYGYTF.

This clone was detected only a few times. The chain uses TRBV7-8 and TRBJ2-1; D is perhaps TRBD1 (6 bases). CDR3 length: 15 amino acids. V was trimmed by 1 base and J by 8 bases, leaving 15 bases between them. The V gene's germline CDR1 is SGHVS and CDR2 FQNEAQ. The CDR3 DNA follows: TGTGCCAGCAGCTTAGTAGGGACACCCCTTTATGAGCAGTTCTTC. This encodes CASSLVGTPLYEQFF.

J is TRBJ1-4 and V is TRBV6-1; tentatively, D is TRBD1 (6 bases). Germline V gene lookup returns CDR1 MNHNS and CDR2 SASEGT. The CDR3 length is 15 residues. V was shortened by 5 bases and J by 0 bases, with 10 bases between the two germline ends. The CDR3: CASSSGTPTNEKLFF. DNA for the CDR3: TGTGCCAGCAGTTCCGGGACACCAACTAATGAAAAACTGTTTTTT.

This sequence joins TRBV2 and TRBJ2-3, with 7 bases fitting TRBD1. Trimming took 6 bases from V and 0 from J; bases not matched to a gene: 6. Germline-derived CDR1 and CDR2 are SNHLY and FYNNEI. The CDR3 runs to 15 residues. CDR3 protein: CASRRDRASTDTQYF. The DNA for the CDR3 is TGTGCCAGCAGAAGAGACAGGGCAAGCACAGATACGCAGTATTTT.

The rearrangement uses TRBV5-1 and TRBJ1-1; a possible D gene is TRBD1 (5 bases). This CDR3 comprises 12 residues. Deletions cut 4 bases from V and 3 bases from J, with 7 bases between. Germline CDR1 is SGHRS and CDR2 is YFSETQ. The CDR3 loop reads CASSKQDTEAFF. CDR3 bases: TGCGCCAGCAGCAAACAGGACACTGAAGCTTTCTTT.

V usage is TRBV19 and J usage is TRBJ1-1; D possibly corresponds to TRBD1 (6 bases). Germline CDR1 reads LNHDA; CDR2 reads SQIVND (reference sequence). Trimming took off 3 bases at V and 10 bases at J, with 24 bases between the two ends. This CDR3 spans 16 amino acids. The CDR3 nucleotides read TGTGCCAGTAGTATCGCCCTCGGGACACCAGAACATCGAGCTTTCTTT. Amino acids: CASSIALGTPEHRAFF.

This rearrangement joins TRBV21-1 to TRBJ2-1; TRBD2 is the table's D call and was not checked against the DNA. TRBV21-1 is deemed a pseudogene. The CDR3 is made up of 19 amino acids. CDR3 protein: CASSKSGTSGRAGDNEQFF. Here the CDR3 DNA reads TGTGCCAGCAGCAAATCAGGGACTAGCGGGAGGGCCGGGGACAATGAGCAGTTCTTC.

The chain uses TRBV5-6 and TRBJ2-3; tentative D call: TRBD1 (6 bases). This CDR3 comprises 14 residues. V was clipped by 0 bases and J by 5 bases, with 10 bases between them. Germline V gene sequence: CDR1 SGHDT, CDR2 YYEEEE. The CDR3 spells CASSLDRVGDTQYF. CDR3 coding DNA: TGTGCCAGCAGCTTGGACAGGGTTGGAGATACGCAGTATTTT.

The rearrangement joins TRBV5-1 to TRBJ1-5; D gene uncertain. The V gene's germline CDR1 is SGHRS and CDR2 YFSETQ. This CDR3 is built from 15 residues. Trimming removed 0 bases at V and 2 bases at J, with 9 bases between. CDR3 protein: CASSLGPERNQPQHF. The CDR3 DNA reads TGCGCCAGCAGCTTGGGGCCAGAACGCAATCAGCCCCAGCATTTT.

The V and J genes are TRBV18 and TRBJ2-3; D ambiguous. CDR1 and CDR2 from the germline V gene are KGHSH and LQKENI. CDR3 size: 14 residues. V lost 3 bases and J 0 bases, leaving 7 bases between the germline ends. CDR3 nucleotide sequence: TGTGCCAGCTCACCTCGACAAAGCACAGATACGCAGTATTTT. Translated, it gives CASSPRQSTDTQYF. Supplemented by reference TRBV18 and TRBJ2-3, the full variable domain reads NAGVMQNPRHLVRRRGQEARLRCSPMKGHSHVYWYRQLPEEGLKFMVYLQKENIIDESGMPKERFSAEFPKEGPSILRIQQVVRGDSAAYFCASSPRQSTDTQYFGPGTRLTVL.

J is TRBJ2-5 and V is TRBV29-1, with 7 bases that match TRBD1. Germline values: CDR1 SQVTM, CDR2 ANQGSEA. With V trimmed by 7 bases and J by 5 bases, 10 bases remained unmatched. The CDR3 length is 13 residues. CDR3 nucleotide sequence: TGCAGCGGCATACAGGGGACCGGGGAGACCCAGTACTTC. Translated: CSGIQGTGETQYF.

Here the CDR3 reads CASSPEVSQNTGELFF. The CDR3 DNA sequence: TGCGCCAGCAGCCCGGAGGTATCCCAGAACACCGGGGAGCTGTTTTTT. V and J are TRBV5-1 and TRBJ2-2; tentative D call: TRBD2 (5 bases). V was trimmed by 4 bases and J by 1 base, leaving 14 bases between them. Per the germline V gene, CDR1 is SGHRS and CDR2 is YFSETQ. The CDR3 totals 16 residues.

Here the CDR3 DNA reads TGTGCCAGCAGCTTCGGCAGGGACACTGAAGCTTTCTTT. As protein: CASSFGRDTEAFF. The chain has TRBV7-3 and TRBJ1-1; the D gene is possibly TRBD1 (5 bases). Germline assignment: CDR1 SGHTA and CDR2 FQGTGA. This CDR3 has 13 amino acids. Trimming stripped 3 bases from V and 3 bases from J, with 8 bases between. The variable domain in full, completed from reference TRBV7-3 and TRBJ1-1, reads GAGVSQTPSNKVTEKGKYVELRCDPISGHTALYWYRQSLGQGPEFLIYFQGTGAADDSGLPNDRFFAVRPEGSVSTLKIQRTERGDSAVYLCASSFGRDTEAFFGQGTRLTVV.

This CDR3 reads CASSGTSGGEQFF. The CDR3 coding sequence is TGTGCCAGTAGTGGGACTAGCGGTGGTGAGCAGTTCTTC. The V call is TRBV19, the J call TRBJ2-1; 11 bases fit TRBD2. Losses at the gene ends were 5 bases for V and 9 bases for J; bases not matched to a gene: 3. Germline V gene lookup returns CDR1 LNHDA and CDR2 SQIVND (reference sequence). This CDR3 is 13 amino acids long.

The J gene is TRBJ1-2, the V gene TRBV7-3, with TRBD1 matching 9 bases. This CDR3 has 17 amino acids. CDR1 is SGHTA, CDR2 FQGTGA, per germline. Trimming took 2 bases from V and 6 from J; bases not matched to a gene: 13. The CDR3 is CASSLSPRTGDLHGYTF. CDR3 sequence (DNA): TGTGCCAGCAGCTTATCCCCTCGGACAGGGGACTTACATGGCTACACCTTC.

V usage is TRBV10-3 and J usage is TRBJ2-1; D may be TRBD2 (6 bases). The CDR3 has 14 residues. Germline loops: CDR1 ENHRY, CDR2 SYGVKD. Trimming stripped 11 bases from V and 0 bases from J, with 14 bases between. DNA of the CDR3: TGTGCCGCCAAGGAGGGATTCTCCTACAATGAGCAGTTCTTC. Translating gives CAAKEGFSYNEQFF.

The count of this clone is one. Other DNA variants within this sample encode the same CDR3. The gene calls are TRBV19 and TRBJ2-3; the match to TRBD1 covers 10 bases. From germline, CDR1 is LNHDA and CDR2 SQIVND (reference sequence). The CDR3 totals 14 residues. V lost 7 bases, J lost 4 bases, and 5 bases stayed unmatched. For the CDR3, the DNA is TGTGCCAGTACCCTGACAGGGGGCGCAGATACGCAGTATTTT. Translating it yields CASTLTGGADTQYF.

The chain combines TRBV6-1 with TRBJ2-5, with TRBD1 matching 9 bases. Germline-derived CDR1 and CDR2 are MNHNS and SASEGT. The trim removed 2 bases at V and 5 bases at J, leaving 12 bases unmatched. The CDR3 is made up of 17 amino acids. In DNA, the CDR3 is TGTGCCAGCAGTGAATTTGCGCGAACAGGGGGCCTGGAGACCCAGTACTTC. This translates into CASSEFARTGGLETQYF.

J is TRBJ1-5 and V is TRBV6-1; 7 bases agree with TRBD1. Germline V lookup: CDR1 MNHNS, CDR2 SASEGT. CDR3 length: 15 amino acids. Germline trimming cut 7 bases from V and 6 bases from J; bases unmatched to any gene: 12. The CDR3, as DNA: TGTGCCAGCACTACCGACAGGGTTGTATTTCAGCCCCAGCATTTT. Its protein product is CASTTDRVVFQPQHF.

J is TRBJ2-1 and V is TRBV6-5, with a possible D match to TRBD2 (6 bases). Deletions cut 6 bases from V and 2 bases from J, with 8 bases between. The CDR3 is made up of 13 amino acids. CDR1 MNHEY and CDR2 SVGAGI come from the germline V gene. The CDR3 DNA reads as TGTGCCAGCAGGGGAGGTACCTACAATGAGCAGTTCTTC. This encodes CASRGGTYNEQFF.

This chain uses TRBV2 with TRBJ2-7; D perhaps matches TRBD2 (6 bases). The CDR3 extends over 14 amino acids. Germline CDR1 and CDR2: SNHLY and FYNNEI. V was pared by 8 bases and J by 7 bases, with 21 bases between. The CDR3 DNA reads as TGTGCCAGCCATGTAAACTCAGTCCGGGGGGAGCAGTACTTC. Its translation: CASHVNSVRGEQYF. The variable domain in full, with the rest retrieved from reference TRBV2 and TRBJ2-7, is EPEVTQTPSHQVTQMGQEVILRCVPISNHLYFYWYRQILGQKVEFLVSFYNNEISEKSEIFDDQFSVERPDGSNFTLKIRSTKLEDSAMYFCASHVNSVRGEQYFGPGTRLTVT.

V and J are TRBV5-6 and TRBJ1-1, with D perhaps TRBD1 (5 bases). The CDR3 is 15 amino acids. Germline CDR1 and CDR2: SGHDT and YYEEEE. V was trimmed by 4 bases and J by 1 base, leaving 14 bases between them. CDR3 in DNA: TGTGCCAGCAGCGATGCGGGACTCGCGAACACTGAAGCTTTCTTT. As protein: CASSDAGLANTEAFF. Drawing the rest from reference TRBV5-6 and TRBJ1-1, the complete variable domain is DAGVTQSPTHLIKTRGQQVTLRCSPKSGHDTVSWYQQALGQGPQFIFQYYEEEERQRGNFPDRFSGHQFPNYSSELNVNALLLGDSALYLCASSDAGLANTEAFFGQGTRLTVV.

This clone was recorded only once. This rearrangement joins TRBV9 to TRBJ2-3, with D possibly being TRBD1 (6 bases). Deletions cut 2 bases from V and 2 bases from J, with 15 bases between. The germline gives CDR1 SGDLS, CDR2 YYNGEE. CDR3 size: 16 residues. The DNA of the CDR3 is TGTGCCAGCAGCGTCCTCCCCAGGGGACCCACAGATACGCAGTATTTT. Its translation: CASSVLPRGPTDTQYF. Combining the CDR3 with reference TRBV9 and TRBJ2-3 gives the whole variable domain DSGVTQTPKHLITATGQRVTLRCSPRSGDLSVYWYQQSLDQGLQFLIQYYNGEERAKGNILERFSAQQFPDLHSELNLSSLELGDSALYFCASSVLPRGPTDTQYFGPGTRLTVL.